Listed below are T cell receptor beta chains from one sample, sequenced in a study of blood T cell repertoires in COVID-19. Libraries were prepared by immunoSEQ multiplex PCR; TCRdb keeps only in-frame clonotypes and omits some of them. The table has about 120,000 clones, about 85% seen once. Material for sequencing was peripheral blood. The receptors were sampled from a man between 60 and 75 years old with acute or convalescent COVID-19. Both conserved end residues are part of each CDR3. The order of the fields is V gene, J gene, clone size, CDR3 protein. Clone size is not always given. Where it is, it says once, few, many or a class for expanded clones.

v_gene: TRBV9
j_gene: TRBJ2-1
abundance: NA
CDR3aa: CASSAYPGAYNEQFF

v_gene: TRBV27
j_gene: TRBJ2-3
abundance: NA
CDR3aa: CASSSTKTSGRPPDTQYF

v_gene: TRBV7-2
j_gene: TRBJ1-6
abundance: NA
CDR3aa: CASSLEPRPEAPLHF

v_gene: TRBV15
j_gene: TRBJ1-1
abundance: NA
CDR3aa: CATSRAGMNTEAFF

v_gene: TRBV27
j_gene: TRBJ2-5
abundance: once
CDR3aa: CATARGIAGEQETQYF

v_gene: TRBV24-1
j_gene: TRBJ2-3
abundance: NA
CDR3aa: CATSDLRGSTDTQYF

v_gene: TRBV28
j_gene: TRBJ2-1
abundance: NA
CDR3aa: CASSLTGNEQFF

v_gene: TRBV6-6
j_gene: TRBJ1-2
abundance: NA
CDR3aa: CASSPAGRDGYTF

v_gene: TRBV7-9
j_gene: TRBJ1-4
abundance: NA
CDR3aa: CASSFQGATNEKLFF

v_gene: TRBV29-1
j_gene: TRBJ2-1
abundance: NA
CDR3aa: CSVEAVSYNEQFF

v_gene: TRBV7-8
j_gene: TRBJ1-1
abundance: NA
CDR3aa: CASSLGDTGRTEAFF

v_gene: TRBV19
j_gene: TRBJ1-4
abundance: once
CDR3aa: CASTAGQGGDEKLFF

v_gene: TRBV20-1
j_gene: TRBJ1-2
abundance: NA
CDR3aa: CSALATGYTF

v_gene: TRBV7-9
j_gene: TRBJ2-7
abundance: NA
CDR3aa: CASSPDWDRGYEQYF

v_gene: TRBV5-6
j_gene: TRBJ2-1
abundance: NA
CDR3aa: CASSRGSSYNEQFF

v_gene: TRBV7-2
j_gene: TRBJ1-6
abundance: once
CDR3aa: CASSLNRGNNSPLHF

v_gene: TRBV5-4
j_gene: TRBJ1-6
abundance: NA
CDR3aa: CASSPRGTYNSPLHF

v_gene: TRBV10-3
j_gene: TRBJ2-7
abundance: NA
CDR3aa: CAISEQGFYEQYF

v_gene: TRBV28
j_gene: TRBJ1-3
abundance: NA
CDR3aa: CASSFSGPLSGNTIYF

v_gene: TRBV15
j_gene: TRBJ1-1
abundance: NA
CDR3aa: CATSRDRGNTEAFF

v_gene: TRBV6-5
j_gene: TRBJ2-7
abundance: NA
CDR3aa: CASTGAGGPGEQYF

v_gene: TRBV28
j_gene: TRBJ2-6
abundance: NA
CDR3aa: CASTARDRSGANVLTF

v_gene: TRBV28
j_gene: TRBJ2-1
abundance: once
CDR3aa: CASSLTLTVYNEQFF

v_gene: TRBV19
j_gene: TRBJ2-4
abundance: NA
CDR3aa: CASSMAGAKNIQYF

v_gene: TRBV6-6
j_gene: TRBJ2-1
abundance: NA
CDR3aa: CASSYSTFSYNEQFF

v_gene: TRBV24-1
j_gene: TRBJ1-2
abundance: NA
CDR3aa: CATSDSAGGKYDGYTF

v_gene: TRBV13
j_gene: TRBJ1-2
abundance: NA
CDR3aa: CASSLRGGQGHGYTF

v_gene: TRBV25-1
j_gene: TRBJ2-2
abundance: few
CDR3aa: CASSGLADTGELFF

v_gene: TRBV6-5
j_gene: TRBJ1-1
abundance: NA
CDR3aa: CASTLDRVSGTEAFF

v_gene: TRBV28
j_gene: TRBJ2-2
abundance: NA
CDR3aa: CASSPGQGYTGELFF

v_gene: TRBV20-1
j_gene: TRBJ2-1
abundance: NA
CDR3aa: CSARARGGYNEQFF

v_gene: TRBV4-3
j_gene: TRBJ2-2
abundance: few
CDR3aa: CASSQGGADGELFF

v_gene: TRBV16
j_gene: TRBJ2-1
abundance: NA
CDR3aa: CASSQSMAVRYNEQFF

v_gene: TRBV6-5
j_gene: TRBJ1-4
abundance: NA
CDR3aa: CASSSQGGNEKLFF

v_gene: TRBV9
j_gene: TRBJ1-6
abundance: NA
CDR3aa: CASSVGGTGRSSYNSPLHF

v_gene: TRBV28
j_gene: TRBJ2-7
abundance: NA
CDR3aa: CASTVRGSVVQYF

v_gene: TRBV7-9
j_gene: TRBJ1-5
abundance: NA
CDR3aa: CASSLHENQPQHF

v_gene: TRBV4-1
j_gene: TRBJ2-5
abundance: NA
CDR3aa: CASSQVIAGDPRETQYF

v_gene: TRBV7-2
j_gene: TRBJ2-1
abundance: once
CDR3aa: CASSPSGGNSYNEQFF

v_gene: TRBV19
j_gene: TRBJ2-1
abundance: NA
CDR3aa: CASSIETSGRLYNEQFF

v_gene: TRBV11-2
j_gene: TRBJ2-7
abundance: NA
CDR3aa: CASSLNRAGSYEQYF

v_gene: TRBV2
j_gene: TRBJ1-1
abundance: few
CDR3aa: CASSADLTEAFF

v_gene: TRBV6-2/TRBV6-3
j_gene: TRBJ2-7
abundance: NA
CDR3aa: CASSYHRDKLTYEQYF

v_gene: TRBV7-9
j_gene: TRBJ2-3
abundance: NA
CDR3aa: CASSPLVASPLTDTQYF

v_gene: TRBV11-1
j_gene: TRBJ2-7
abundance: NA
CDR3aa: CASSPNRDEQYF

v_gene: TRBV7-9
j_gene: TRBJ2-7
abundance: NA
CDR3aa: CASSLVRGEGEQYF

v_gene: TRBV28
j_gene: TRBJ2-7
abundance: NA
CDR3aa: CASSLADRGGSYEQYF

v_gene: TRBV3-1/TRBV3-2
j_gene: TRBJ2-1
abundance: NA
CDR3aa: CASSQSGGRYNEQFF